Shown below are 15 T cell receptor beta chains from a single sample sequenced in a study of cytomegalovirus exposure and HLA in healthy donors. Primers for the PCR totalled 60 Vbeta and 13 Jbeta. Sequenced by immunoSEQ multiplex PCR; TCRdb stores in-frame clones only, minus some. The table includes about 110,000 clones, over 60% detected once. Input material: PBMCs. The receptors shown here come from a female donor in good health and CMV-seropositive.

The chain combines TRBV7-3 with TRBJ1-5; D is possibly TRBD1 (6 bases). Germline CDR1 reads SGHTA; CDR2 reads FQGTGA. This CDR3 spans 13 amino acids. Trimming took 5 bases from V and 11 from J, leaving 16 bases between them. The CDR3 DNA reads TGTGCCAGCAGCATAAACTCACAGGGTTCCCAGCATTTT. Protein: CASSINSQGSQHF.

This clone has a single count. The V and J genes are TRBV28 and TRBJ2-5; the match to TRBD2 covers 12 bases. There are 18 residues in the CDR3. Per the germline V gene, CDR1 is MDHEN and CDR2 is SYDVKM. J lost 4 bases, V lost 3 bases, and 12 bases had no gene match. DNA of the CDR3: TGTGCCAGCAGTTTCCTCTCGACTAGCGGGAGTTCCGGAGAGACCCAGTACTTC. Amino acid sequence: CASSFLSTSGSSGETQYF.

The count of this clone is one. The J gene is TRBJ2-7, the V gene TRBV5-5; D may be TRBD1 (6 bases). Germline V gives CDR1 SGHKS, CDR2 YYEKEE (reference sequence). The ends were cut back, 0 bases at V and 2 bases at J, with 9 bases in the middle. The length of the CDR3 is 14 residues. The CDR3 nucleotides read TGTGCCAGCAGCTTGGCGGCAGGGGCCTACGAGCAGTACTTC. Amino acids: CASSLAAGAYEQYF.

J is TRBJ2-1 and V is TRBV7-2; the D is unclear. The CDR3 sequence is 13 residues long. The germline V gene encodes CDR1 SGHTA and CDR2 FQGNSA. V dropped 3 bases and J dropped 4 bases, with 7 bases sitting between them. The CDR3 region is CASSFPLYNEQFF. The CDR3 coding sequence is TGTGCCAGCAGCTTCCCTCTATACAATGAGCAGTTCTTC.

The chain recombines TRBV7-9 with TRBJ1-2; tentative D call: TRBD1 (6 bases). CDR1 and CDR2 (germline): SEHNR, FQNEAQ (reference sequence). Trimming stripped 4 bases from V and 6 bases from J, with 12 bases between. The length of the CDR3 is 13 residues. The CDR3 DNA follows: TGTGCCAGCAGCTACAGGGTACGCCATGGCTACACCTTC. This gives the protein CASSYRVRHGYTF.

This chain joins TRBV5-1 and TRBJ2-5, with TRBD2 identical over 7 bases. From germline, CDR1 is SGHRS and CDR2 YFSETQ. J gave up 4 bases and V 0 bases, and 6 bases lay outside the gene matches. This CDR3 has 15 residues. The CDR3 DNA reads as TGCGCCAGCAGCTTGGTGCCGGGGAGGGGAGAGACCCAGTACTTC. It specifies CASSLVPGRGETQYF.

The gene calls are TRBV10-3 and TRBJ2-7; 8 bases align to TRBD1. The germline V gene has CDR1 ENHRY and CDR2 SYGVKD. The CDR3 is made up of 12 amino acids. With V trimmed by 8 bases and J by 7 bases, 7 bases remained unmatched. The CDR3 loop is CAIGTGQGEQYF. CDR3 sequence (DNA): TGTGCCATCGGGACTGGACAGGGTGAGCAGTACTTC.

This clone has only one observation. The chain couples TRBV4-1 to TRBJ1-1; no clear D gene. V was shortened by 3 bases and J by 7 bases, with 9 bases between the two germline ends. The germline gives CDR1 MGHRA, CDR2 YSYEKL. This CDR3 contains 12 residues. The CDR3 region has the DNA TGCGCCAGCAGCCACCCCCGCGGTGAAGCTTTCTTT. Residues: CASSHPRGEAFF.

The chain recombines TRBV9 with TRBJ2-2, with 7 bases fitting TRBD1. Germline V gene data show CDR1 as SGDLS and CDR2 as YYNGEE. The trim removed 0 bases at V and 4 bases at J, leaving 3 bases unmatched. The CDR3 length is 15 residues. The CDR3 bases are TGTGCCAGCAGCGTAGAAGGGGGCCGCACCGGGGAGCTGTTTTTT. Its translation is CASSVEGGRTGELFF.

This chain's CDR3 is CASSIARMGYTF. CDR3 DNA: TGTGCCAGTAGTATAGCCAGGATGGGCTACACCTTC. This chain uses TRBV19 with TRBJ1-2; D uncertain. Trimming took off 1 base at V and 8 bases at J, with 8 bases between the two ends. From germline, CDR1 is LNHDA and CDR2 SQIVND (reference sequence). The CDR3 has 12 residues. Variable domain in full (rest from reference TRBV19 and TRBJ1-2): DGGITQSPKYLFRKEGQNVTLSCEQNLNHDAMYWYRQDPGQGLRLIYYSQIVNDFQKGDIAEGYSVSREKKESFPLTVTSAQKNPTAFYLCASSIARMGYTFGSGTRLTVV.

The chain is built from TRBV10-3 and TRBJ2-7, with D perhaps matching TRBD2 (6 bases). The CDR3 is 14 residues long. Germline lookup yields CDR1 ENHRY and CDR2 SYGVKD. Trimming took off 7 bases at V and 1 base at J, with 14 bases between the two ends. The CDR3 loop reads CAIKEGTVSYEQYF. Written as DNA, the CDR3 is TGTGCCATCAAGGAGGGGACTGTATCCTACGAGCAGTACTTC.

The J gene is TRBJ2-7, the V gene TRBV10-3; 7 nucleotides align to TRBD2. Per the germline V gene, CDR1 is ENHRY and CDR2 is SYGVKD. The CDR3 totals 16 residues. Unmatched junction bases numbered 7, after V lost 2 bases and J lost 0 bases. The CDR3 here is CAISEPGRGGSYEQYF. In DNA form, the CDR3 reads TGTGCCATCAGTGAGCCGGGGAGGGGAGGCTCCTACGAGCAGTACTTC.

The chain carries TRBV6-1 and TRBJ1-1, with D tentatively TRBD1 (5 bases). The V and J ends lost 4 bases and 2 bases respectively, with 8 bases between them. The CDR3 loop spans 13 amino acids. In germline, CDR1 is MNHNS, CDR2 SASEGT. CDR3 loop: CASSGQRNTEAFF. The CDR3 DNA is TGTGCCAGCAGTGGACAGCGAAACACTGAAGCTTTCTTT.

The V call is TRBV11-2, the J call TRBJ2-3; TRBD2 agrees at 13 bases. CDR1 and CDR2 (germline): SGHAT, FQNNGV. CDR3 length equals 19 residues. Losses at the gene ends were 5 bases for V and 7 bases for J; bases not matched to a gene: 18. CDR3 amino acids: CASSLGGMGLAGLPHTQYF. CDR3 in DNA: TGTGCCAGCAGCCTCGGGGGAATGGGACTAGCGGGACTCCCCCATACGCAGTATTTT.

V and J are TRBV7-2 and TRBJ2-1, with no clear D. Trimming removed 1 base from V and 13 bases from J, with 14 bases in between. This CDR3 is built from 13 residues. Germline V gene sequence: CDR1 SGHTA, CDR2 FQGNSA. The CDR3 here is CASSLGHNVRQFF. CDR3 coding DNA: TGTGCCAGCAGCTTAGGACATAACGTAAGACAGTTCTTC. Using reference TRBV7-2 and TRBJ2-1 for the parts outside the CDR3, the full variable domain is GAGVSQSPSNKVTEKGKDVELRCDPISGHTALYWYRQSLGQGLEFLIYFQGNSAPDKSGLPSDRFSAERTGGSVSTLTIQRTQQEDSAVYLCASSLGHNVRQFFGPGTRLTVL.